This entry describes one T cell receptor beta chain. This entry comes from a study of identical twins. V was pared by 5 bases and J by 0 bases, with 6 bases of the junction left unmatched. Germline V lookup: CDR1 SGHRS, CDR2 YFSETQ. There are 15 residues in the CDR3. Unique molecular identifiers were present on the cDNA, and a universal primer site came from template switching. A single record per CDR3 protein comes from TCRdb applying MiXCR to the 5' RACE reads. The sample contains around 960,000 distinct CDR3 sequences, 9% to 15% of which appear only once. These data also featured in a second study, about yellow fever vaccine responses in identical twins.

Sequencing was performed on PBMCs. The sequence was obtained from a woman aged 18-30 years in good health. This chain uses TRBV5-1 with TRBJ2-7, with 9 positions matching TRBD1. As DNA, the CDR3 is TGCGCCAGCAGGGGACAGGGAATAAGCTCCTACGAGCAGTACTTC. Amino acids: CASRGQGISSYEQYF.